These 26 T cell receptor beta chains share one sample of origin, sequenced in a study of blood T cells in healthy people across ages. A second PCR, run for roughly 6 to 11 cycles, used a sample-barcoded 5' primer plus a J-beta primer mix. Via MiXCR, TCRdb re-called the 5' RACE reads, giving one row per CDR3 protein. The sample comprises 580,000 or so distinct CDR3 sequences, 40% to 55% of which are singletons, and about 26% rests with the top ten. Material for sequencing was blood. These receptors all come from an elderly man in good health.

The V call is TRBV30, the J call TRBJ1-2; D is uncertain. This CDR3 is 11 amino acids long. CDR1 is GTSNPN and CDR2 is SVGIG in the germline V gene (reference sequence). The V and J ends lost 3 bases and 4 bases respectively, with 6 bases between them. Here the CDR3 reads CAWSGAYGYTF. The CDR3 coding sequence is TGTGCCTGGAGCGGCGCCTATGGCTACACCTTC.

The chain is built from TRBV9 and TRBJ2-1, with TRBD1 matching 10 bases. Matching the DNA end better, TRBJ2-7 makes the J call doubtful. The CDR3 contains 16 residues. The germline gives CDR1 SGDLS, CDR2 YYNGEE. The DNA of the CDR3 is TGTGCCAGCAGCGTAGAGGGGACAGGGGCCGGAGGGAAGCAGTACTTC. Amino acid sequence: CASSVEGTGAGGKQYF.

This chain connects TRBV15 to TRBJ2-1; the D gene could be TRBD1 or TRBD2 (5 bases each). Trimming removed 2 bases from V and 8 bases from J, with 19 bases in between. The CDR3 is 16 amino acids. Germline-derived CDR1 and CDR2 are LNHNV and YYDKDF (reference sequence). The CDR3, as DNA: TGTGCCACCAGCAGACTGGGCTCCAGGGAGAGGGATGAGCAGTTCTTC. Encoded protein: CATSRLGSRERDEQFF.

This CDR3 reads CSADRSYNEQYF. CDR3 sequence (DNA): TGCAGTGCCGACAGGTCCTACAATGAGCAGTACTTC. The rearrangement uses TRBV20-1 and TRBJ2-1; the D gene is possibly TRBD1 (6 bases). The DNA end is more similar to TRBJ2-7, so the J call may be wrong. The CDR3 is 12 amino acids. CDR1 is DFQATT, CDR2 SNEGSKA, per germline (reference sequence).

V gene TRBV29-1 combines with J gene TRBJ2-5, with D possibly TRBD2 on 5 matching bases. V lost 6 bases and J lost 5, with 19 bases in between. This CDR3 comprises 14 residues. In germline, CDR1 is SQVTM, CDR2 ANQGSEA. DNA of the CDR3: TGCAGCGTCGGGGTATCGACGGGTGCCGAGACCCAGTACTTC. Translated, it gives CSVGVSTGAETQYF.

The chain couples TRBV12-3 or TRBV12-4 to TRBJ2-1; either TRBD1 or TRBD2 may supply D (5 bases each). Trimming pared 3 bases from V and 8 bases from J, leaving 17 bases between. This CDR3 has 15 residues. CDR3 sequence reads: CASSFGWGRGDEQFF. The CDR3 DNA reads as TGTGCCAGCAGTTTTGGCTGGGGCAGAGGGGATGAGCAGTTCTTC.

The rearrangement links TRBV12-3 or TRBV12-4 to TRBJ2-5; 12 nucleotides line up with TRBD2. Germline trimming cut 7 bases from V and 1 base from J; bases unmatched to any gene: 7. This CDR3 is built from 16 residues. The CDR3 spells CASNLRLAGVQETQYF. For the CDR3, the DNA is TGTGCCAGCAATTTGCGACTAGCGGGGGTCCAAGAGACCCAGTACTTC.

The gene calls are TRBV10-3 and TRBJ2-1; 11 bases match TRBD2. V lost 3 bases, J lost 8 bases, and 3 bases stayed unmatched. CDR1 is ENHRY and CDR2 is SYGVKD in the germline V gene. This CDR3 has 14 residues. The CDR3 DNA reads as TGTGCCATCAGTGACCTAGCGGGAGGCCATGAGCAGTTCTTC. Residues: CAISDLAGGHEQFF.

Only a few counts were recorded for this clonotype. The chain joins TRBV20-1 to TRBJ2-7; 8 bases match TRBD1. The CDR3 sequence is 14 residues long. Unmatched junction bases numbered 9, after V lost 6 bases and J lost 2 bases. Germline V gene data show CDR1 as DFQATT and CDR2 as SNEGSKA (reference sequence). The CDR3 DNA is TGCAGTGCGGGACGGGACAGGCGAACCTACGAGCAGTACTTC. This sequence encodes CSAGRDRRTYEQYF.

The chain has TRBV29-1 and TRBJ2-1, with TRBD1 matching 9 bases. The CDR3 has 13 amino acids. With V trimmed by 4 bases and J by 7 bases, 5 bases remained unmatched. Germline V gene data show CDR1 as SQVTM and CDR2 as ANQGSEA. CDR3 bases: TGCAGCGTTGTGGGACAGGGTATGAATGAGCAGTTCTTC. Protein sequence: CSVVGQGMNEQFF.

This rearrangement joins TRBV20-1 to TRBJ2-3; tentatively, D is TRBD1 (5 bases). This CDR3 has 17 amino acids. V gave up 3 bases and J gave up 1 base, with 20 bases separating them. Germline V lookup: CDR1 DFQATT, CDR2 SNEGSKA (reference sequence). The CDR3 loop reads CSARSARVTIGTDTQYF. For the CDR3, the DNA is TGCAGTGCTAGGTCAGCCAGGGTGACGATAGGCACAGATACGCAGTATTTT.

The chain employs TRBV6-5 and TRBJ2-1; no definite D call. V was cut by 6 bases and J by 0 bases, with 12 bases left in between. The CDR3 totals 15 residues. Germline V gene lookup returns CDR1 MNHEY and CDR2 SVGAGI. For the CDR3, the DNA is TGTGCCAGCAGCCGCCCGGCGTACTCCTACAATGAGCAGTTCTTC. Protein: CASSRPAYSYNEQFF.

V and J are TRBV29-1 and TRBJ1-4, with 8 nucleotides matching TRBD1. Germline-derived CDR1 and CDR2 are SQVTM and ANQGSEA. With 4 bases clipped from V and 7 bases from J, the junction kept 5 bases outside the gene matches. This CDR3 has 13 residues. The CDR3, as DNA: TGCAGCGTTGCGGGACAGGTTGGTGAAAAACTGTTTTTT. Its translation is CSVAGQVGEKLFF.

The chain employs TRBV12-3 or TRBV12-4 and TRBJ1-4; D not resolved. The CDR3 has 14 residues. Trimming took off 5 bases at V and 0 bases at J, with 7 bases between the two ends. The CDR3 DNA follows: TGTGCCAGCAGTACCCTGGCAACTAATGAAAAACTGTTTTTT. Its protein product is CASSTLATNEKLFF.

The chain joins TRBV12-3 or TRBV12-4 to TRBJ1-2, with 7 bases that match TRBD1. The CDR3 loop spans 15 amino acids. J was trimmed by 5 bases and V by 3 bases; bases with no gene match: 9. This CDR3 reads CASSLFGTDVYGYTF. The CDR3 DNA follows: TGTGCCAGCAGTTTGTTTGGGACAGACGTTTATGGCTACACCTTC.

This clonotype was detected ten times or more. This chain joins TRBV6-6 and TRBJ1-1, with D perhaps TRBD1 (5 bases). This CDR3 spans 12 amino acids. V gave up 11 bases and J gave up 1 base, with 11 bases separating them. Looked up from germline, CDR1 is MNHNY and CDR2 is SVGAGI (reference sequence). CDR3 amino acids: CAVGARNTEAFF. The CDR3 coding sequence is TGTGCCGTAGGGGCACGGAACACTGAAGCTTTCTTT.

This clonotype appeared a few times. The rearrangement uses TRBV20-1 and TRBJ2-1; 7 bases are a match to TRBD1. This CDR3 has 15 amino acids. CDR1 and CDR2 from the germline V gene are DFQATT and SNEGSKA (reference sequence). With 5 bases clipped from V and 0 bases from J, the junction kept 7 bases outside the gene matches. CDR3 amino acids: CSAGGQLSSYNEQFF. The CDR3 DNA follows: TGCAGTGCTGGGGGACAGTTGAGCTCCTACAATGAGCAGTTCTTC.

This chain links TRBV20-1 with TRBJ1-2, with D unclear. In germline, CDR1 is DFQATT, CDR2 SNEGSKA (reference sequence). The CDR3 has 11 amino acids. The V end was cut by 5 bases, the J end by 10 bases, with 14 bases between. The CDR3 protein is CSAASARDYTF. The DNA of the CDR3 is TGCAGTGCTGCAAGCGCGAGGGACTACACCTTC.

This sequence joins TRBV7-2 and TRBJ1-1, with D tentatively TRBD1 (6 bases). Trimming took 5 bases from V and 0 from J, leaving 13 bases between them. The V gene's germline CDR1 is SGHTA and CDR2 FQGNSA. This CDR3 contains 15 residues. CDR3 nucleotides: TGTGCCAGCAGCCCAGTGACAGGTGTGAACACTGAAGCTTTCTTT. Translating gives CASSPVTGVNTEAFF.

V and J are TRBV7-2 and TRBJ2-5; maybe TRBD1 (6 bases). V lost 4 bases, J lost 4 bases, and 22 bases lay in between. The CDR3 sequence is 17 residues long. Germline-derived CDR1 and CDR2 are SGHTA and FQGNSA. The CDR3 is CASSWQEGTSFRETQYF. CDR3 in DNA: TGTGCCAGCAGCTGGCAGGAAGGGACATCGTTTCGAGAGACCCAGTACTTC.

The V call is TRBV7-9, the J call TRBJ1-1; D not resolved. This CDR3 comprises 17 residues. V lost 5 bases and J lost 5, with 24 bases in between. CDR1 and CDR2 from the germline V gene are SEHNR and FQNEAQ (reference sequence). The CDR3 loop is CASSPRSSGARETEAFF. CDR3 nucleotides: TGTGCCAGCAGCCCTCGCTCCTCCGGAGCCCGTGAGACTGAAGCTTTCTTT.

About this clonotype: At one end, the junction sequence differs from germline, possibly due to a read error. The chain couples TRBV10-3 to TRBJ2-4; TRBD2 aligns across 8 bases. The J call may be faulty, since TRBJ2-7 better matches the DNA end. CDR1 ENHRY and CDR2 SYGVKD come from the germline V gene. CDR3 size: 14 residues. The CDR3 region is CVISSGTRGSEQYF. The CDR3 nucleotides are TGTGTCATCAGCTCCGGGACTAGAGGATCCGAGCAGTACTTC.

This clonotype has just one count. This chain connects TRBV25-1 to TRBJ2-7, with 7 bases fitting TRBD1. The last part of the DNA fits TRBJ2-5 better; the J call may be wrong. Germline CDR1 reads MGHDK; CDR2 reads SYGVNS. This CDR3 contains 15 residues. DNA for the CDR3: TGTGCCAGCAGCTACGACAGGGATTTGAAAGAGACCCAGTACTTC. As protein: CASSYDRDLKETQYF.

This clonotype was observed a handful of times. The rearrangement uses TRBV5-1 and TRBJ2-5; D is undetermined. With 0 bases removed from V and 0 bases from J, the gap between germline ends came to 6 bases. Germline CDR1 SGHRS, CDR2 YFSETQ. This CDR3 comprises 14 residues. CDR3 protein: CASSLGVNQETQYF. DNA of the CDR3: TGCGCCAGCAGCTTGGGGGTGAACCAAGAGACCCAGTACTTC. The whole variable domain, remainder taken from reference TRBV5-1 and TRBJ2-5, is KAGVTQTPRYLIKTRGQQVTLSCSPISGHRSVSWYQQTPGQGLQFLFEYFSETQRNKGNFPGRFSGRQFSNSRSEMNVSTLELGDSALYLCASSLGVNQETQYFGPGTRLLVL.

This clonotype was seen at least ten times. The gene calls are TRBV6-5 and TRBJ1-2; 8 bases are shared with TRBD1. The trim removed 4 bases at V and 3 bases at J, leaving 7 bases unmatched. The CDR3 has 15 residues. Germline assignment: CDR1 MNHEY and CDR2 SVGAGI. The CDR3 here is CASSSPSTGDYGYTF. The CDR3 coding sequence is TGTGCCAGCAGTTCACCCTCGACAGGGGACTATGGCTACACCTTC.

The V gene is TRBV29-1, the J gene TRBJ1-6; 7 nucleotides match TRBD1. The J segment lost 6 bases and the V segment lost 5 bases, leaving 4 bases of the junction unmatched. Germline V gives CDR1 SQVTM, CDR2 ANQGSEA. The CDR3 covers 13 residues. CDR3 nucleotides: TGCAGCGTTTTGACAGGGTCTAATTCACCCCTCCACTTT. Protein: CSVLTGSNSPLHF.